The 20 T cell receptor beta chains in this list originate from one sample, sequenced in a study of beta chain features in type 1 diabetes. The entirety of the isolated RNA underwent reverse transcription, so expressed TCRB transcripts were sequenced. Data came from immunoSEQ multiplex PCR; TCRdb stores just in-frame clones and leaves some out. The sample lists hundreds of thousands of clones; roughly a sixth were seen once. Sequencing was done on a sample of naive CD4+ T cells from blood. These receptors originate from a woman younger than 35 in good health.

A few counts support this clone. The V gene is TRBV13, the J gene TRBJ2-2, with D possibly TRBD2 on 6 matching bases. Deletions cut 4 bases from V and 15 bases from J, with 21 bases between. CDR1 is PRHDT and CDR2 is FYEKMQ in the germline V gene (reference sequence). This CDR3 is built from 14 residues. The DNA for the CDR3 is TGTGCCAGCAGCTCTACCGGGACTGGGCGGACGTTGTTTTTT. It specifies CASSSTGTGRTLFF.

The CDR3 nucleotides read TGTGCCAGCAGCCCAGGGACTAGCACAGATACGCAGTATTTT. It translates to CASSPGTSTDTQYF. V usage is TRBV7-8 and J usage is TRBJ2-3; D is perhaps TRBD2 (6 bases). This CDR3 spans 14 amino acids. The germline V gene has CDR1 SGHVS and CDR2 FQNEAQ. V lost 5 bases, J lost 0 bases, and 9 bases lay in between.

This chain links TRBV25-1 with TRBJ2-3, with unresolved D. Germline CDR1 reads MGHDK; CDR2 reads SYGVNS. Trimming stripped 5 bases from V and 1 base from J, with 10 bases between. There are 14 residues in the CDR3. CDR3 sequence reads: CASSRSPGTDTQYF. The CDR3 DNA reads TGTGCCAGCAGTCGTAGTCCAGGCACAGATACGCAGTATTTT.

This clone appeared a few times. This sequence joins TRBV29-1 and TRBJ2-7; D possibly corresponds to TRBD2 (6 bases). Germline-derived CDR1 and CDR2 are SQVTM and ANQGSEA. The CDR3 contains 12 residues. CDR3 bases: TGCAGTATTGCCCGGGGGAAGTACGAGCAGTACTTC. Amino acids: CSIARGKYEQYF.

This rearrangement joins TRBV28 to TRBJ1-5; D is perhaps TRBD1 (5 bases). Trimming took 5 bases from V and 6 from J, leaving 17 bases between them. CDR3 length equals 15 residues. The germline V gene encodes CDR1 MDHEN and CDR2 SYDVKM. The chain's CDR3 is CASSLGAGRRQPQHF. As DNA, the CDR3 is TGTGCCAGCAGTCTAGGGGCAGGGAGGCGTCAGCCCCAGCATTTT.

This clone has a handful of counts. V and J are TRBV4-3 and TRBJ2-1; D perhaps matches TRBD1 (6 bases). The CDR3 is 15 amino acids. CDR1 and CDR2 from the germline V gene are LGHNA and YSLEER. V was shortened by 0 bases and J by 2 bases, with 8 bases between the two germline ends. The CDR3 spells CASSQDRTAYNEQFF. The CDR3 bases are TGCGCCAGCAGCCAAGATCGGACAGCCTACAATGAGCAGTTCTTC.

This clone was counted only a few times. The gene calls are TRBV5-1 and TRBJ1-2; D is ambiguous. The CDR3 totals 15 residues. V lost 4 bases, J lost 3 bases, and 16 bases lay in between. The V gene's germline CDR1 is SGHRS and CDR2 YFSETQ. The chain's CDR3 is CASSTRGREDYGYTF. CDR3 sequence (DNA): TGCGCCAGCAGCACCCGAGGACGGGAGGACTATGGCTACACCTTC.

This clone was seen a handful of times. J is TRBJ1-1 and V is TRBV5-4; D is undetermined. CDR1 is SGHNT and CDR2 is YYREEE in the germline V gene (reference sequence). The CDR3 consists of 15 residues. The V end lost 4 bases, the J end lost 0 bases, and 13 bases lay between the germline ends. The CDR3 coding sequence is TGTGCCAGCAGCCCACGACAAGGGTTGAACACTGAAGCTTTCTTT. Translating gives CASSPRQGLNTEAFF.

The chain has TRBV27 and TRBJ1-2; TRBD1 aligns across 7 bases. J gave up 4 bases and V 6 bases, and 17 bases lay outside the gene matches. CDR3 length: 17 amino acids. Germline assignment: CDR1 MNHEY and CDR2 SMNVEV (reference sequence). CDR3: CASSAGQVPGLRYGYTF. CDR3 DNA: TGTGCCAGCAGCGCCGGACAGGTTCCGGGCCTCCGCTATGGCTACACCTTC.

A few counts support this clone. V is TRBV28 and J is TRBJ1-2, with D unresolved. Germline lookup yields CDR1 MDHEN and CDR2 SYDVKM. V was shortened by 3 bases and J by 7 bases, with 9 bases between the two germline ends. The CDR3 length is 12 residues. The CDR3 loop is CASSLGIGGYTF. CDR3 bases: TGTGCCAGCAGTTTGGGGATTGGTGGCTACACCTTC.

The sample holds a few counts of this clone. Written as DNA, the CDR3 is TGTGCCAGCAAGGACAGGGCTACCGGGGAGCTGTTTTTT. It encodes CASKDRATGELFF. J is TRBJ2-2 and V is TRBV18; TRBD1 agrees at 8 bases. The germline CDR1 and CDR2 sequences are KGHSH and LQKENI. V trimming: 8 bases; J trimming: 5 bases; junction bases outside the gene matches: 4. This CDR3 contains 13 residues.

The chain is built from TRBV4-3 and TRBJ2-1; D call uncertain. Trimming removed 2 bases at V and 0 bases at J, with 23 bases between. Germline V lookup: CDR1 LGHNA, CDR2 YSLEER. The CDR3 has 20 amino acids. The CDR3, as DNA: TGCGCCAGCAGCCAAATATTAGGTACCAGTCCCGATAGCTCCTACAATGAGCAGTTCTTC. It specifies CASSQILGTSPDSSYNEQFF.

The gene calls are TRBV4-1 and TRBJ1-2; no reliable D call. CDR1 is MGHRA and CDR2 is YSYEKL in the germline V gene. There are 15 residues in the CDR3. The V and J ends lost 4 bases and 3 bases respectively, with 15 bases between them. CDR3 nucleotide sequence: TGCGCCAGCAGCCGGACGGCAGGATTCTACTATGGCTACACCTTC. It is translated as CASSRTAGFYYGYTF.

CDR3 bases: TGTGCCAGCAGGGGACAGGGGAGTCAAGGCTACACCTTC. It is translated as CASRGQGSQGYTF. The chain couples TRBV27 to TRBJ1-2, with 10 bases aligning to TRBD1. Germline CDR1 and CDR2: MNHEY and SMNVEV (reference sequence). There are 13 residues in the CDR3. V gave up 6 bases and J gave up 8 bases; unmatched junction bases: 6.

A few counts support this clone. The chain couples TRBV18 to TRBJ2-5; D ambiguous. The last part of the DNA fits TRBJ2-7 better; the J call may be wrong. This CDR3 comprises 13 residues. In germline, CDR1 is KGHSH, CDR2 LQKENI. Here the CDR3 DNA reads TGTGCCAGCTCACCAGCCGACTCCTACGAGCAGTACTTC. Amino acid sequence: CASSPADSYEQYF.

The chain carries TRBV7-2 and TRBJ1-2; maybe TRBD1 (5 bases). The germline V gene encodes CDR1 SGHTA and CDR2 FQGNSA. The V end lost 6 bases, the J end lost 1 base, and 18 bases lay between the germline ends. The CDR3 consists of 16 residues. DNA of the CDR3: TGTGCCAGCAGTCCGGGACCTGAGGCGGGTAACTATGGCTACACCTTC. Protein product: CASSPGPEAGNYGYTF.

In its sample, this clone was seen a few times. This sequence joins TRBV5-1 and TRBJ2-2; D is unresolved. Trimming cost V 0 bases and J 0 bases, with 6 bases left between them. Germline CDR1 and CDR2: SGHRS and YFSETQ. This CDR3 has 15 amino acids. In DNA, the CDR3 is TGCGCCAGCAGCTTGGCGGTAACGAACACCGGGGAGCTGTTTTTT. Its translation: CASSLAVTNTGELFF.

This clone was seen a few times. The chain combines TRBV11-1 with TRBJ2-1, with 8 bases aligning to TRBD1. Germline-derived CDR1 and CDR2 are SGHAT and FQDESV (reference sequence). J was trimmed by 6 bases and V by 3 bases; bases with no gene match: 7. This CDR3 contains 15 residues. The DNA for the CDR3 is TGTGCCAGCAGCTTTGGGGCAGGGGGCCTCAATGAGCAGTTCTTC. Encoded protein: CASSFGAGGLNEQFF.

This sequence joins TRBV19 and TRBJ2-7; D is uncertain. CDR1 and CDR2 from the germline V gene are LNHDA and SQIVND (reference sequence). This CDR3 contains 15 residues. V was trimmed by 7 bases and J by 3 bases, leaving 19 bases between them. CDR3: CASTVQEQTYYEQYF. CDR3 DNA: TGTGCCAGTACCGTCCAGGAACAGACATACTACGAGCAGTACTTC.

This clone occurred a few times. The V call is TRBV18, the J call TRBJ2-5, with 7 nucleotides matching TRBD2. The J call may be in error: the DNA end matches TRBJ2-7 better. Germline V gives CDR1 KGHSH, CDR2 LQKENI. This CDR3 region has 16 residues. The CDR3 sequence: CASSPSAGRSGYEQYF. CDR3 bases: TGTGCCAGCTCACCTTCAGCGGGGAGGAGCGGCTACGAGCAGTACTTC.